A single sample is the source of the 4 T cell receptor beta chains below, sequenced in a study of PD-1 blockade in classical Hodgkin lymphoma. Sequencing was performed with immunoSEQ multiplex PCR; in TCRdb, only in-frame clones are kept and a portion is missing. Of approximately 100,000 clones listed, more than 85% are singletons. Every patient had relapsed following autologous stem cell transplantation, and cohorts differed in brentuximab vedotin exposure. The sample was peripheral blood mononuclear cells (PBMCs), taken before the second cycle of nivolumab. Receptors were obtained from a human donor with classical Hodgkin lymphoma.

V gene TRBV5-1 combines with J gene TRBJ2-1, with 12 bases aligning to TRBD2. The V gene's germline CDR1 is SGHRS and CDR2 YFSETQ. The V and J ends lost 2 bases and 0 bases, in that order; junction bases with no gene match: 3. This CDR3 contains 17 residues. CDR3 in DNA: TGCGCCAGCAGCTTACTAGCGGGGGGCAGCTCCTACAATGAGCAGTTCTTC. It translates to CASSLLAGGSSYNEQFF.

This chain uses TRBV18 with TRBJ1-1, with D possibly being TRBD1 (6 bases). The CDR3 is 14 residues long. Germline CDR1 reads KGHSH; CDR2 reads LQKENI. Trimming took off 6 bases at V and 3 bases at J, with 14 bases between the two ends. CDR3 DNA: TGTGCCAGCTCCCTGTACAGGGACTACACTGAAGCTTTCTTT. Translation: CASSLYRDYTEAFF.

The chain joins TRBV5-6 to TRBJ2-3, with 9 bases fitting TRBD1. Germline CDR1 SGHDT, CDR2 YYEEEE. The CDR3 runs 17 residues. J was trimmed by 1 base and V by 4 bases; bases with no gene match: 10. The CDR3 region has the DNA TGTGCCAGCAGCGTAGGTTGGCGGACAGGGGGCACAGATACGCAGTATTTT. Translated, it gives CASSVGWRTGGTDTQYF.

The chain employs TRBV6-5 and TRBJ1-2, with 12 bases matching TRBD1. Per the germline V gene, CDR1 is MNHEY and CDR2 is SVGAGI. J was trimmed by 6 bases and V by 6 bases; bases with no gene match: 8. The length of the CDR3 is 15 residues. CDR3 in DNA: TGTGCCAGCAGCCCCGGGACAGGGGGCGCACATGGCTACACCTTC. It codes for CASSPGTGGAHGYTF.